This T cell receptor beta chain appears in the sequencing data of a study of control samples from healthy donors and cancer patients (dated by TCRdb to 2020 to 2022). The germline V gene yields SGHTA for CDR1 and FQGNSA for CDR2. Germline trimming: 5 bases from V, 5 bases from J; junction bases outside gene matches: 10. The CDR3, from cysteine to phenylalanine, totals 17 residues. The kept DNA is CDR3 alone, 51 bases in frame from the first base. This clone has only a few counts. This receptor's antigen is unknown. The record has no base qualities; no much larger clone is one base away. To prepare the library, the immunoSEQ multiplex PCR assay was applied. TCRdb stores this immuneACCESS table with in-frame sequences only. Part of the clones is absent; in the studies checked, under half of the shortfall reflects unresolved V genes, and no reason is known for the rest. This sample has about 140,000 clones in its table, and approximately 92% of those were observed once. The ten largest make up over 9% of the sample.

Sequencing was performed on blood. The sequence links TRBV7-2 to TRBJ2-1; 12 central bases correspond to TRBD2. The sequence was obtained from a man aged 30 to 39 in good health. The CDR3 reads CASSHGLAGLGHNEQFF. The DNA is TGTGCCAGCAGCCATGGACTAGCGGGGCTTGGGCACAATGAGCAGTTCTTC.